This TCR beta chain emerged from a study of PD-1 blockade in mismatch repair-deficient tumors. Across the whole study: Patients had 11 to 13 mismatch repair-deficient cancer types and were previously treated and progressing.

Sequenced by immunoSEQ multiplex PCR; TCRdb stores in-frame clones only, minus some. The table records fewer than 50,000 clones, around 79% of them present only once. Study-level results: Tumor-resident clones, often absent from pretreatment blood, expanded after pembrolizumab and then contracted.

Germline V gives CDR1 LGHNA, CDR2 YNFKEQ. V lost 1 base to trimming and J lost 4 bases, with 11 bases between them. The CDR3 has 14 amino acids. Every patient had mismatch repair deficiency by PCR or immunohistochemistry. A few pembrolizumab responders had their TCRs sequenced. For this clone: Its antigen is still unknown.

This chain uses TRBV4-2 with TRBJ2-7; no firm D call. The material was peripheral blood, obtained 4 weeks after starting pembrolizumab. The sequence was collected from an adult with mismatch repair-deficient cancer. The CDR3 sequence: CASSQGLQLYEQYF. The CDR3 DNA reads as TGTGCCAGCAGCCAAGGGCTCCAACTGTACGAGCAGTACTTC.